A single sample is the source of the 2 T cell receptor beta chains below, sequenced in a study of blood T cell repertoires in COVID-19. The repertoire was sequenced with immunoSEQ multiplex PCR; TCRdb's copy has only in-frame clones and lacks some. The table lists some 130,000 clones, 75% to 90% of them singletons. Sequenced material: peripheral blood. All receptors come from a man between 60 and 70 years old with COVID-19, enrolled during active disease.

This clone has a handful of counts. The rearrangement joins TRBV2 to TRBJ1-5; the match to TRBD1 covers 9 bases. Germline V gene data show CDR1 as SNHLY and CDR2 as FYNNEI. The CDR3 spans 15 residues. The trim removed 6 bases at V and 2 bases at J, leaving 5 bases unmatched. CDR3 sequence: CASRGNRGRNQPQHF. CDR3 coding DNA: TGTGCCAGCAGGGGGAACAGGGGGCGCAATCAGCCCCAGCATTTT.

This chain uses TRBV7-9 with TRBJ2-1; 8 bases map to TRBD2. This CDR3 has 17 residues. Germline values: CDR1 SEHNR, CDR2 FQNEAQ (reference sequence). V shed 5 bases, J shed 7 bases, and the junction held 16 bases outside the gene matches. The CDR3 DNA reads as TGTGCCAGCAGCCGGGGGGGGGCGGGGGTGTTTAGGAATGAGCAGTTCTTC. Translation: CASSRGGAGVFRNEQFF. Variable domain in full (rest from reference TRBV7-9 and TRBJ2-1): DTGVSQNPRHKITKRGQNVTFRCDPISEHNRLYWYRQTLGQGPEFLTYFQNEAQLEKSRLLSDRFSAERPKGSFSTLEIQRTEQGDSAMYLCASSRGGAGVFRNEQFFGPGTRLTVL.